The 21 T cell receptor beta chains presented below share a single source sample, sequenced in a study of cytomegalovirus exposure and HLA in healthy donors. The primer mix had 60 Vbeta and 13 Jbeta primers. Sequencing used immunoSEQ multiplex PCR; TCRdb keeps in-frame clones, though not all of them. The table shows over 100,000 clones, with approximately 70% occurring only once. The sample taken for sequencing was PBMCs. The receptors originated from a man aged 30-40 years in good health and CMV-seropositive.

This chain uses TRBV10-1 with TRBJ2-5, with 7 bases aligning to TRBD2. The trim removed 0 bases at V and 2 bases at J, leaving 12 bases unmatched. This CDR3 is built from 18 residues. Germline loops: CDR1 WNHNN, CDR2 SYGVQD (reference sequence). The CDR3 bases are TGCGCCAGCAGTGAGTCGTTAGCGGGCCGGTCTGGGCAAGAGACCCAGTACTTC. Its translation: CASSESLAGRSGQETQYF.

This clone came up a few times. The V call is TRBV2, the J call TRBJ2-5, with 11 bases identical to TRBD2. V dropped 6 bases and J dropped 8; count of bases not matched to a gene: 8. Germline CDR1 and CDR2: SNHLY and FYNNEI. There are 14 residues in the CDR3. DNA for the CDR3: TGTGCCAGCAGGGCAATAGCGGGAGGGACAACCCAGTACTTC. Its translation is CASRAIAGGTTQYF.

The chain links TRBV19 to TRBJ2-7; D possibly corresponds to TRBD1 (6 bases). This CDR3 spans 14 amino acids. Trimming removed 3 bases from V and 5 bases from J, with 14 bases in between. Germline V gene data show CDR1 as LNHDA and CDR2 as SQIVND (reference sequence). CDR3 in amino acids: CASSIAMGHDEQYF. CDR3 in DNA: TGTGCCAGTAGTATTGCAATGGGACATGACGAGCAGTACTTC.

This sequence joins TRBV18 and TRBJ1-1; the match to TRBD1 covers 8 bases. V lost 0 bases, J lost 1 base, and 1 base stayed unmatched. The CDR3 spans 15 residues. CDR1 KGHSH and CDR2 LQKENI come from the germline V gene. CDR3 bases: TGTGCCAGCTCACCACCGACAGGGGCGAACACTGAAGCTTTCTTT. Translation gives CASSPPTGANTEAFF.

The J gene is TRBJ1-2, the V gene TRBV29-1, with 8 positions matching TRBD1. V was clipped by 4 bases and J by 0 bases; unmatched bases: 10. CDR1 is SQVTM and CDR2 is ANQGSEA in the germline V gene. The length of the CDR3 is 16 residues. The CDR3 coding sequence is TGCAGCGTTGCAGGACAGGGTCCCAGAGCTAACTATGGCTACACCTTC. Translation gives CSVAGQGPRANYGYTF.

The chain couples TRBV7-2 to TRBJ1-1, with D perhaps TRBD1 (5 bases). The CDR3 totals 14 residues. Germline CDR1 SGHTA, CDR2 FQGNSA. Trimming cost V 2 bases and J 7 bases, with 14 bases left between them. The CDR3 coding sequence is TGTGCCAGCAGCTTACGCCAGGGTAGCGGTGAAGCTTTCTTT. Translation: CASSLRQGSGEAFF.

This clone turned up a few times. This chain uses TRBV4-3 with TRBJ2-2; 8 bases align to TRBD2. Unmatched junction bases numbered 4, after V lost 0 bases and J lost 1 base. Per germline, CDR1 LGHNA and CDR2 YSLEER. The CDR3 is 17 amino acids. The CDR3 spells CASSQDRAGVNTGELFF. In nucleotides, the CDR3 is TGCGCCAGCAGCCAAGACCGAGCGGGGGTGAACACCGGGGAGCTGTTTTTT.

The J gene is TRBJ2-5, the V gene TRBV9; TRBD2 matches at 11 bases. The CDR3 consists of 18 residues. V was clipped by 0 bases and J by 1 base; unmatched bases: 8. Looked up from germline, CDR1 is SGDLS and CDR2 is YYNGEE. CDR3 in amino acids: CASSVGASGGPFQETQYF. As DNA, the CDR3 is TGTGCCAGCAGCGTAGGGGCTAGCGGGGGGCCGTTCCAAGAGACCCAGTACTTC.

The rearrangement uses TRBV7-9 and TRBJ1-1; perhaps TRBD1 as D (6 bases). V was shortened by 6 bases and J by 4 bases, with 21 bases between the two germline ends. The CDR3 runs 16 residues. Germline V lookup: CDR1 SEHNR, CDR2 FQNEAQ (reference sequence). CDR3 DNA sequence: TGTGCCAGCAGTACCAGCGGGGGGGCGCGGGGCACTGAAGCTTTCTTT. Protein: CASSTSGGARGTEAFF.

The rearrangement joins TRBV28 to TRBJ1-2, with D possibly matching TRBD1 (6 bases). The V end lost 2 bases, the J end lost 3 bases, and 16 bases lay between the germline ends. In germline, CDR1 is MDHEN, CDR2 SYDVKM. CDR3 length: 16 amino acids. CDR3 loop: CASSLNSWGRDYGYTF. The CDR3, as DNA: TGTGCCAGCAGTTTAAACTCGTGGGGGCGGGACTATGGCTACACCTTC.

The CDR3 nucleotides read TGTGCCAGCAGTTTATCTGGGCAGGGCTTGGGCGAGCAGTACTTC. It codes for CASSLSGQGLGEQYF. V and J are TRBV27 and TRBJ2-7; possibly TRBD1 for D (5 bases). The CDR3 runs to 15 residues. CDR1 MNHEY and CDR2 SMNVEV come from the germline V gene (reference sequence). Trimming removed 0 bases at V and 6 bases at J, with 15 bases between.

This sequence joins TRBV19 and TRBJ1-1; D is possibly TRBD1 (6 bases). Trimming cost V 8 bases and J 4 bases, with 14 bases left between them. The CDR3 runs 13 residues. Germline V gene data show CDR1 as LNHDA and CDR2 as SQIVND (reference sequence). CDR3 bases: TGTGCCAGTTCAGAAGGGGGGGGCACTGAAGCTTTCTTT. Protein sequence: CASSEGGGTEAFF. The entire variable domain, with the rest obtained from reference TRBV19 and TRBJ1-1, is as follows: DGGITQSPKYLFRKEGQNVTLSCEQNLNHDAMYWYRQDPGQGLRLIYYSQIVNDFQKGDIAEGYSVSREKKESFPLTVTSAQKNPTAFYLCASSEGGGTEAFFGQGTRLTVV.

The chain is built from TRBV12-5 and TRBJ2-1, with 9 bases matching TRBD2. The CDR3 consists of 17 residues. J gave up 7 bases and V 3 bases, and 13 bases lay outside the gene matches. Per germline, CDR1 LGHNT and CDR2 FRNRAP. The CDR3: CASGFGWSGGMSNEQFF. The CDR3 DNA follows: TGTGCTAGTGGTTTTGGGTGGAGCGGGGGGATGAGTAATGAGCAGTTCTTC.

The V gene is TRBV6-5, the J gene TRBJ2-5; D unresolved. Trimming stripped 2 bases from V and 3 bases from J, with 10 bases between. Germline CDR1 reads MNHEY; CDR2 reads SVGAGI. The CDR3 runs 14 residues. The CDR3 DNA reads TGTGCCAGCAGTTACCGACAATACGAAGAGACCCAGTACTTC. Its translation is CASSYRQYEETQYF.

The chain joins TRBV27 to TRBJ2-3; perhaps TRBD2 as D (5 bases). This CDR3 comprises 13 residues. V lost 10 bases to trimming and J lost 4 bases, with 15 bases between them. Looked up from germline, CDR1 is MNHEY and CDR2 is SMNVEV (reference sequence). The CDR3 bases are TGTGCCACCTCGGGAACGATCGCAGATACGCAGTATTTT. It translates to CATSGTIADTQYF.

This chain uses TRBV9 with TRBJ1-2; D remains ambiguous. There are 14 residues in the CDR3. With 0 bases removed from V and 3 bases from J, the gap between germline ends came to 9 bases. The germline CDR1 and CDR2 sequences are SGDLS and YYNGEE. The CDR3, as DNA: TGTGCCAGCAGCGTAGATTTCCCAGACTATGGCTACACCTTC. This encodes CASSVDFPDYGYTF. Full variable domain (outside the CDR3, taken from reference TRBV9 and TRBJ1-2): DSGVTQTPKHLITATGQRVTLRCSPRSGDLSVYWYQQSLDQGLQFLIQYYNGEERAKGNILERFSAQQFPDLHSELNLSSLELGDSALYFCASSVDFPDYGYTFGSGTRLTVV.

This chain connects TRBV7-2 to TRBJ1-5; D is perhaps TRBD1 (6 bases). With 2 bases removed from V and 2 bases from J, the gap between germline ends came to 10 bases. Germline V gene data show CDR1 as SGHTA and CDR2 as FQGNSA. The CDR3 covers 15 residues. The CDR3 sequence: CASSLWTAGNQPQHF. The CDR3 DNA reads TGTGCCAGCAGCTTATGGACAGCGGGCAATCAGCCCCAGCATTTT.

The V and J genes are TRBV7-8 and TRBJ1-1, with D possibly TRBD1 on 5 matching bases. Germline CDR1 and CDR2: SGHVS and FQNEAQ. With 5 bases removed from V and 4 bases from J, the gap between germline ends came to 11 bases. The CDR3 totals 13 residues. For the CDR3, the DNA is TGTGCCAGCAGCGTTGGTAGGGGCACTGAAGCTTTCTTT. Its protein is CASSVGRGTEAFF.

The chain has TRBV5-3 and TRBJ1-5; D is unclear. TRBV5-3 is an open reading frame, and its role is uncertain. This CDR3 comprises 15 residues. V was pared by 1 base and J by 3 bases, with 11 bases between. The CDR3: CARSLSAGANQPQHF. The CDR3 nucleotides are TGTGCCAGAAGCTTGTCCGCAGGCGCCAATCAGCCCCAGCATTTT.

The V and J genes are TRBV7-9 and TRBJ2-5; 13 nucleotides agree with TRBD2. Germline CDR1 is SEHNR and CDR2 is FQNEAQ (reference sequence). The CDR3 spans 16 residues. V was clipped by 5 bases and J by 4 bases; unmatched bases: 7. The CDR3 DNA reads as TGTGCCAGCAGCCCTGGACTAGCGGGAGACGGAGAGACCCAGTACTTC. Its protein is CASSPGLAGDGETQYF. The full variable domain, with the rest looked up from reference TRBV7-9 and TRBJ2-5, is DTGVSQNPRHKITKRGQNVTFRCDPISEHNRLYWYRQTLGQGPEFLTYFQNEAQLEKSRLLSDRFSAERPKGSFSTLEIQRTEQGDSAMYLCASSPGLAGDGETQYFGPGTRLLVL.

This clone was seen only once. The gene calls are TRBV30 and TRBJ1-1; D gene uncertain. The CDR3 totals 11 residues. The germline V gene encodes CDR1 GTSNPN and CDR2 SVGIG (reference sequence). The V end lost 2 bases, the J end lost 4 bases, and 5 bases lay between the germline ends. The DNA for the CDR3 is TGTGCCTGGAGTTATCGCACTGAAGCTTTCTTT. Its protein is CAWSYRTEAFF.